This T cell receptor beta chain originates from a study of cytomegalovirus exposure and HLA in healthy donors. PCR employed 60 Vbeta and 13 Jbeta primers. Clones were sequenced by immunoSEQ multiplex PCR, and TCRdb holds only the in-frame ones, with some missing. The data hold some 170,000 clones, with roughly four fifths observed a single time. This clone was seen once. Every donor was a healthy person donating bone marrow. Sequencing input: PBMCs. The source is a man aged 55 to 69 in good health and CMV-seronegative.

The CDR3 loop is CASSTARQETQYF. For the CDR3, the DNA is TGTGCCAGTAGTACGGCTAGGCAAGAGACCCAGTACTTC. This chain connects TRBV19 to TRBJ2-5; D is unresolved. The length of the CDR3 is 13 residues. Germline lookup yields CDR1 LNHDA and CDR2 SQIVND (reference sequence). V was clipped by 4 bases and J by 2 bases, with 8 bases between them.